A single sample is the source of the 30 T cell receptor beta chains below, sequenced in a study of CD4 T cells in relation to SARS-CoV-2 and coronaviruses. CD4+ T cells from unexposed donors were obtained before the COVID-19 pandemic (2011-2018). Clones were read by immunoSEQ multiplex PCR, and TCRdb kept only the in-frame ones, dropping some. The top ten hold about 1.6% of the sample, which has approximately 59,000 clones, about 90% seen once. Material for sequencing was memory CD4+ T cells from PBMCs. The source of these receptors is a human donor in good health.

The V call is TRBV5-6, the J call TRBJ2-7; D is ambiguous. V was shortened by 1 base and J by 0 bases, with 11 bases between the two germline ends. The CDR3 has 15 amino acids. CDR1 and CDR2 from the germline V gene are SGHDT and YYEEEE. The CDR3 reads CASSLFARSSYEQYF. CDR3 DNA sequence: TGTGCCAGCAGCTTGTTCGCCCGGTCCTCCTACGAGCAGTACTTC.

The chain employs TRBV6-1 and TRBJ2-1; maybe TRBD2 (6 bases). The CDR3 has 14 amino acids. Per the germline V gene, CDR1 is MNHNS and CDR2 is SASEGT. Trimming cost V 1 base and J 12 bases, with 16 bases left between them. The CDR3 bases are TGTGCCAGCAGTGAAGTGCGGGGTAACCCTTCGCAGTTCTTC. Translating gives CASSEVRGNPSQFF.

The chain is built from TRBV24-1 and TRBJ1-2; D gene ambiguous. The CDR3 has 13 residues. Deletions cut 2 bases from V and 4 bases from J, with 7 bases between. The germline gives CDR1 KGHDR, CDR2 SFDVKD. The CDR3 reads CATSDSAFYGYTF. Here the CDR3 DNA reads TGTGCCACCAGTGATTCCGCATTCTATGGCTACACCTTC.

This sequence joins TRBV3-1 (or the pseudogene TRBV3-2) and TRBJ1-6; D is undetermined. With 3 bases removed from V and 9 bases from J, the gap between germline ends came to 6 bases. Per germline, CDR1 LGHDT and CDR2 YNNKEL (reference sequence). This CDR3 region has 12 residues. The CDR3 bases are TGTGCCAGCAGCCATCTGAGTTCACCCCTCCACTTT. This codes for CASSHLSSPLHF.

This clone occurred a few times. The chain employs TRBV3-1 (or the pseudogene TRBV3-2) and TRBJ2-1; D is tentatively TRBD1 or TRBD2 (5 bases each). V was pared by 3 bases and J by 5 bases, with 20 bases between. The CDR3 is made up of 17 amino acids. Germline V gives CDR1 LGHDT, CDR2 YNNKEL (reference sequence). The CDR3 protein is CASSHRLRDGTHNEQFF. The CDR3, as DNA: TGTGCCAGCAGCCACCGACTCCGGGACGGTACTCACAATGAGCAGTTCTTC.

The chain uses TRBV5-1 and TRBJ1-4; maybe TRBD1 (6 bases). The ends were cut back, 1 base at V and 2 bases at J, with 12 bases in the middle. CDR3 size: 16 residues. The germline V gene encodes CDR1 SGHRS and CDR2 YFSETQ. The chain's CDR3 is CASSLLQGRTNEKLFF. CDR3 DNA sequence: TGCGCCAGCAGCTTGCTCCAGGGGAGGACTAATGAAAAACTGTTTTTT. The full variable domain, in which reference TRBV5-1 and TRBJ1-4 provide the parts outside the CDR3, is KAGVTQTPRYLIKTRGQQVTLSCSPISGHRSVSWYQQTPGQGLQFLFEYFSETQRNKGNFPGRFSGRQFSNSRSEMNVSTLELGDSALYLCASSLLQGRTNEKLFFGSGTQLSVL.

V gene TRBV27 combines with J gene TRBJ1-6; no clear D. Trimming stripped 4 bases from V and 4 bases from J, with 5 bases between. This CDR3 is built from 13 residues. Germline values: CDR1 MNHEY, CDR2 SMNVEV (reference sequence). CDR3 DNA: TGTGCCAGCAGTTCGGGGTATAATTCACCCCTCCACTTT. Residues: CASSSGYNSPLHF.

This chain joins TRBV2 and TRBJ2-5; 7 bases map to TRBD1. Trimming removed 4 bases from V and 4 bases from J; junction bases left unmatched: 3. Germline V CDR1 and CDR2: SNHLY, FYNNEI. This CDR3 is 13 amino acids long. The CDR3 region has the DNA TGTGCCAGCAGTGGGACAGGAGGAGAGACCCAGTACTTC. This codes for CASSGTGGETQYF.

Of note for this clone: Relative to the germline gene, one junction end is altered; a read error may explain this. This rearrangement joins TRBV7-7 to TRBJ2-1, with 9 bases that match TRBD2. The germline V gene has CDR1 SSHAT and CDR2 FNYEAQ (reference sequence). This CDR3 contains 15 residues. The CDR3 spells CASSRSGRNSNEQFF. The DNA for the CDR3 is TGTGCTAGCAGCAGAAGCGGGAGGAATAGCAATGAGCAGTTCTTC.

Remarks on this clone: Different DNA sequences within this sample yield the same CDR3. V and J are TRBV2 and TRBJ2-5, with 7 bases lining up with TRBD1. Per germline, CDR1 SNHLY and CDR2 FYNNEI. The CDR3 runs 14 residues. J gave up 2 bases and V 7 bases, and 7 bases lay outside the gene matches. CDR3 bases: TGTGCCAGCACACGTGGGACAGAGCAAGAGACCCAGTACTTC. The encoded protein is CASTRGTEQETQYF.

This chain joins TRBV5-4 and TRBJ2-1; 11 bases align to TRBD2. V lost 5 bases to trimming and J lost 8 bases; unmatched junction nucleotides: 9. This CDR3 has 15 amino acids. Looked up from germline, CDR1 is SGHNT and CDR2 is YYREEE (reference sequence). DNA of the CDR3: TGTGCCAGCAGTCCTTTAGCGGGGGGGCTGTATGAGCAGTTCTTC. Protein: CASSPLAGGLYEQFF.

The chain recombines TRBV30 with TRBJ2-3; 8 bases map to TRBD1. The CDR3 is 15 amino acids. V lost 5 bases and J lost 1; bases outside the gene matches: 8. Germline V gene lookup returns CDR1 GTSNPN and CDR2 SVGIG (reference sequence). DNA for the CDR3: TGTGCCTGGGGGAACTCACAGGGGGGCACAGATACGCAGTATTTT. Amino acid sequence: CAWGNSQGGTDTQYF.

The gene calls are TRBV5-1 and TRBJ1-4; 10 bases map to TRBD1. The CDR3 has 14 amino acids. The J segment lost 6 bases and the V segment lost 7 bases, leaving 6 bases of the junction unmatched. Germline V gene lookup returns CDR1 SGHRS and CDR2 YFSETQ. CDR3 in DNA: TGCGCCAGCCAAACCGGGACAGGGGATGAAAAACTGTTTTTT. Translated, it gives CASQTGTGDEKLFF.

This clone was observed a few times. The chain joins TRBV9 to TRBJ2-2; D is possibly TRBD2 (6 bases). The CDR3 runs 16 residues. In germline, CDR1 is SGDLS, CDR2 YYNGEE. V gave up 4 bases and J gave up 6 bases, with 19 bases separating them. In DNA form, the CDR3 reads TGTGCCAGCAGCAGGTGGGCGGGGTCCTCGCCCGGGGAGCTGTTTTTT. As protein: CASSRWAGSSPGELFF. Variable domain in full (rest from reference TRBV9 and TRBJ2-2): DSGVTQTPKHLITATGQRVTLRCSPRSGDLSVYWYQQSLDQGLQFLIQYYNGEERAKGNILERFSAQQFPDLHSELNLSSLELGDSALYFCASSRWAGSSPGELFFGEGSRLTVL.

The V and J genes are TRBV19 and TRBJ2-5, with no clear D. Germline V gene sequence: CDR1 LNHDA, CDR2 SQIVND (reference sequence). CDR3 length equals 14 residues. Trimming removed 1 base at V and 2 bases at J, with 8 bases between. This CDR3 reads CASSIAGRQETQYF. CDR3 bases: TGTGCCAGTAGTATAGCCGGCAGGCAAGAGACCCAGTACTTC.

V is TRBV7-2 and J is TRBJ2-5, with TRBD2 matching over 9 bases. CDR3 length: 15 amino acids. The germline CDR1 and CDR2 sequences are SGHTA and FQGNSA. J was trimmed by 1 base and V by 4 bases; bases with no gene match: 4. The CDR3 region is CASSSSSGVQETQYF. The CDR3 DNA sequence: TGTGCCAGCAGCTCATCTAGCGGGGTCCAAGAGACCCAGTACTTC.

This clone counts as medium-sized. The chain is built from TRBV30 and TRBJ1-2, with D tentatively TRBD1 (6 bases). Per germline, CDR1 GTSNPN and CDR2 SVGIG (reference sequence). Trimming took off 3 bases at V and 3 bases at J, with 8 bases between the two ends. The CDR3 extends over 12 amino acids. In DNA form, the CDR3 reads TGTGCCTGGAGGGGGGCGGACTATGGCTACACCTTC. The encoded protein is CAWRGADYGYTF.

This chain joins TRBV10-3 and TRBJ1-4; 8 bases are shared with TRBD1. V gave up 3 bases and J gave up 7 bases; unmatched junction bases: 7. Germline assignment: CDR1 ENHRY and CDR2 SYGVKD. The CDR3 runs 15 residues. The CDR3 sequence: CAISESGQGGEKLFF. In DNA, the CDR3 is TGTGCCATCAGTGAAAGTGGACAGGGCGGTGAAAAACTGTTTTTT.

This chain uses TRBV2 with TRBJ1-2, with unresolved D. Trimming took off 3 bases at V and 2 bases at J, with 10 bases between the two ends. The CDR3 extends over 14 amino acids. Looked up from germline, CDR1 is SNHLY and CDR2 is FYNNEI. CDR3 sequence: CASSEDGRNYGYTF. The CDR3 DNA reads as TGTGCCAGCAGTGAGGACGGCAGAAACTATGGCTACACCTTC.

This clone was observed a few times. J is TRBJ1-4 and V is TRBV5-1, with TRBD1 as a possible D gene (5 bases). With 2 bases removed from V and 3 bases from J, the gap between germline ends came to 8 bases. Germline V lookup: CDR1 SGHRS, CDR2 YFSETQ. This CDR3 is 14 amino acids long. CDR3 bases: TGCGCCAGCAGCTTCCTGGGGCCTAATGAAAAACTGTTTTTT. It is translated as CASSFLGPNEKLFF.

The chain is built from TRBV18 and TRBJ2-7; TRBD2 aligns across 9 bases. Losses at the gene ends were 5 bases for V and 3 bases for J; bases not matched to a gene: 5. CDR1 and CDR2 (germline): KGHSH, LQKENI. The CDR3 consists of 14 residues. In nucleotides, the CDR3 is TGTGCCAGCTCATCCCTAGCGGGGTACTACGAGCAGTACTTC. It yields the protein CASSSLAGYYEQYF.

The genes are TRBV7-2 and TRBJ2-2, with 7 positions matching TRBD1. The germline CDR1 and CDR2 sequences are SGHTA and FQGNSA. The CDR3 loop spans 16 amino acids. V dropped 4 bases and J dropped 0; count of bases not matched to a gene: 5. In nucleotides, the CDR3 is TGTGCCAGCAGCTCCTCCGGGACAGCGAACACCGGGGAGCTGTTTTTT. This translates into CASSSSGTANTGELFF.

The V call is TRBV25-1, the J call TRBJ2-3; the D gene is possibly TRBD2 (5 bases). The ends were cut back, 4 bases at V and 1 base at J, with 6 bases in the middle. This CDR3 is 13 amino acids long. Germline assignment: CDR1 MGHDK and CDR2 SYGVNS. The CDR3 DNA is TGTGCCAGCAGTGTCGGGGGCACAGATACGCAGTATTTT. It translates to CASSVGGTDTQYF.

This clone was recorded only once. This chain joins TRBV6-4 and TRBJ1-1; D not resolved. The CDR3 runs to 13 residues. The germline V and J ends were trimmed by 2 bases and 0 bases, with 4 bases remaining between them. Germline V gene lookup returns CDR1 MRHNA and CDR2 SNTAGT. DNA of the CDR3: TGTGCCAGCAGTGACGAGCTGAACACTGAAGCTTTCTTT. This translates into CASSDELNTEAFF.

This chain joins TRBV9 and TRBJ1-3; D is uncertain. V was trimmed by 0 bases and J by 0 bases, leaving 10 bases between them. Germline V lookup: CDR1 SGDLS, CDR2 YYNGEE. This CDR3 has 16 residues. The CDR3 sequence: CASSVEWGGSGNTIYF. The CDR3 DNA reads as TGTGCCAGCAGCGTAGAATGGGGAGGCTCTGGAAACACCATATATTTT.

This chain links TRBV7-9 with TRBJ1-1; perhaps TRBD1 as D (5 bases). V was pared by 2 bases and J by 0 bases, with 13 bases between. Germline V gene lookup returns CDR1 SEHNR and CDR2 FQNEAQ (reference sequence). CDR3 length equals 16 residues. For the CDR3, the DNA is TGTGCCAGCAGCTTACCCGGGACGATCATGAACACTGAAGCTTTCTTT. Translating it yields CASSLPGTIMNTEAFF.

V and J are TRBV3-1 (or the pseudogene TRBV3-2) and TRBJ1-6; no reliable D call. Trimming removed 4 bases from V and 7 bases from J, with 14 bases in between. The length of the CDR3 is 15 residues. Germline values: CDR1 LGHDT, CDR2 YNNKEL (reference sequence). The CDR3 reads CASSREAGGNSPLHF. The CDR3 DNA reads as TGTGCCAGCAGCCGAGAGGCCGGTGGCAATTCACCCCTCCACTTT.

The V gene is TRBV6-4, the J gene TRBJ2-3; TRBD2 agrees at 13 bases. This CDR3 contains 17 residues. V was pared by 9 bases and J by 2 bases, with 11 bases of the junction left unmatched. Germline CDR1 reads MRHNA; CDR2 reads SNTAGT. CDR3 bases: TGTGCCAGGACCGGGACTAGCGGGACCTCGACCACAGATACGCAGTATTTT. The encoded protein is CARTGTSGTSTTDTQYF.

The J gene is TRBJ2-3, the V gene TRBV5-1, with TRBD2 identical over 7 bases. J lost 4 bases, V lost 7 bases, and 9 bases had no gene match. Germline-derived CDR1 and CDR2 are SGHRS and YFSETQ. This CDR3 spans 14 amino acids. CDR3 sequence: CASLAAPGADTQYF. The CDR3 DNA sequence: TGCGCCAGCCTAGCGGCCCCTGGGGCAGATACGCAGTATTTT.

The rearrangement links TRBV6-5 to TRBJ2-7, with TRBD2 identical over 7 bases. CDR3 length: 14 amino acids. Germline loops: CDR1 MNHEY, CDR2 SVGAGI. With 2 bases clipped from V and 2 bases from J, the junction kept 3 bases outside the gene matches. The CDR3 bases are TGTGCCAGCAGTTACGGGGGGGAACCCTACGAGCAGTACTTC. Encoded protein: CASSYGGEPYEQYF.